The 17 T cell receptor beta chains given below trace back to one sample, sequenced in a study of T-cell memory formation after mild COVID-19. From the 5' RACE reads, TCRdb called clonotypes with MiXCR, one entry per CDR3 protein. The sample lists around 340,000 distinct CDR3 sequences; over 13% were seen once. Sequencing was done on a sample of PBMCs or a T cell subset sorted from them (not recorded which). Every receptor here comes from a young man who had mild COVID-19 (a few samples of this study predate the infection). Cell type and time point are not known.

CDR3 DNA sequence: TGTGCCAGCAGTCCTATGACTAGCGGGGGCGAAGAGACCCAGTACTTC. Amino acids: CASSPMTSGGEETQYF. The chain combines TRBV12-3 or TRBV12-4 with TRBJ2-5; 12 nucleotides align to TRBD2. The length of the CDR3 is 16 residues. Unmatched junction bases numbered 7, after V lost 5 bases and J lost 3 bases.

For the CDR3, the DNA is TGTGCCAGCAGCGGGCCAAGGGGCGTTGCTAATGAAAAACTGTTTTTT. The encoded protein is CASSGPRGVANEKLFF. This chain connects TRBV7-8 to TRBJ1-4, with D tentatively TRBD1 (5 bases). The CDR3 sequence is 16 residues long. Germline CDR1 reads SGHVS; CDR2 reads FQNEAQ. V lost 5 bases, J lost 3 bases, and 16 bases lay in between.

V is TRBV29-1 and J is TRBJ2-7; D might be TRBD2 (5 bases). Germline CDR1 SQVTM, CDR2 ANQGSEA. V was trimmed by 3 bases and J by 7 bases, leaving 13 bases between them. CDR3 length: 12 amino acids. CDR3 bases: TGCAGCGTTGAGTGGGCGGGTATGGAGCAGTACTTC. Amino acid sequence: CSVEWAGMEQYF.

This clonotype was seen a handful of times. The chain recombines TRBV12-3 or TRBV12-4 with TRBJ1-1, with a possible D match to TRBD1 (5 bases). V gave up 7 bases and J gave up 7 bases, with 10 bases separating them. This CDR3 spans 11 amino acids. This CDR3 reads CASNSQGEAFF. The CDR3 DNA follows: TGTGCCAGCAACTCGCAGGGTGAAGCTTTCTTT.

The genes are TRBV11-2 and TRBJ2-4, with D perhaps matching TRBD1 or TRBD2 (5 bases each). Deletions cut 6 bases from V and 2 bases from J, with 11 bases between. Germline V gives CDR1 SGHAT, CDR2 FQNNGV. This CDR3 is 14 amino acids long. The CDR3 DNA sequence: TGTGCCAGCAGTCGGGACCTCTCCAAAAACATTCAGTACTTC. Translating it yields CASSRDLSKNIQYF.

The V call is TRBV20-1, the J call TRBJ2-5; 13 bases align to TRBD2. This CDR3 spans 14 amino acids. Germline CDR1 DFQATT, CDR2 SNEGSKA (reference sequence). J gave up 4 bases and V 6 bases, and 5 bases lay outside the gene matches. The CDR3 is CSAQGLAGSETQYF. CDR3 DNA sequence: TGCAGTGCGCAGGGACTAGCGGGGTCAGAGACCCAGTACTTC.

The rearrangement links TRBV4-2 to TRBJ2-5; D perhaps matches TRBD2 (7 bases). V was clipped by 1 base and J by 13 bases, with 10 bases between them. The V gene's germline CDR1 is LGHNA and CDR2 YNFKEQ. The CDR3 is made up of 11 amino acids. CDR3 in amino acids: CASSQGGGRYF. CDR3 sequence (DNA): TGTGCCAGCAGCCAAGGGGGGGGGCGGTACTTC.

This clonotype appeared a few times. The chain has TRBV7-8 and TRBJ2-2; TRBD2 agrees at 14 bases. Trimming took 1 base from V and 4 from J; bases not matched to a gene: 5. Germline assignment: CDR1 SGHVS and CDR2 FQNEAQ. The CDR3 has 18 residues. Written as DNA, the CDR3 is TGTGCCAGCAGCTTAGGACTAGCGGGGGGGCCCTTCACCGGGGAGCTGTTTTTT. Residues: CASSLGLAGGPFTGELFF.

The chain is built from TRBV18 and TRBJ2-5; 13 bases map to TRBD2. The germline gives CDR1 KGHSH, CDR2 LQKENI. CDR3 length equals 17 residues. V shed 1 base, J shed 1 base, and the junction held 3 bases outside the gene matches. The CDR3 here is CASSPQGLAGAQETQYF. For the CDR3, the DNA is TGTGCCAGCTCACCACAAGGACTAGCGGGGGCCCAAGAGACCCAGTACTTC.

This clonotype has ten or more counts. The chain has TRBV15 and TRBJ1-4, with D uncertain. Trimming pared 0 bases from V and 6 bases from J, leaving 11 bases between. The CDR3 runs to 15 residues. From germline, CDR1 is LNHNV and CDR2 YYDKDF (reference sequence). In nucleotides, the CDR3 is TGTGCCACCAGCAGAGATAAGGGCTGGGATGAAAAACTGTTTTTT. Protein sequence: CATSRDKGWDEKLFF.

This clonotype was counted a few times. This chain joins TRBV7-3 and TRBJ1-2; 7 nucleotides line up with TRBD1. J was trimmed by 3 bases and V by 3 bases; bases with no gene match: 4. This CDR3 comprises 14 residues. From germline, CDR1 is SGHTA and CDR2 FQGTGA. CDR3 bases: TGTGCCAGCAGCTTTTCAGGGGGTGACTATGGCTACACCTTC. It yields the protein CASSFSGGDYGYTF.

The rearrangement joins TRBV12-3 or TRBV12-4 to TRBJ2-3, with TRBD2 as a possible D gene (6 bases). The CDR3 sequence is 14 residues long. V lost 3 bases and J 4 bases, leaving 11 bases between the germline ends. The CDR3 DNA follows: TGTGCCAGCAGTTTCCGGGACTCCGCAGATACGCAGTATTTT. This translates into CASSFRDSADTQYF.

The CDR3 bases are TGCGCCAGCAGCTCGGATGTGTCCGGGCTTACCTACAATGAGCAGTTCTTC. Amino acid sequence: CASSSDVSGLTYNEQFF. The genes are TRBV5-1 and TRBJ2-1; D gene uncertain. The germline V and J ends were trimmed by 3 bases and 2 bases, with 18 bases remaining between them. Germline values: CDR1 SGHRS, CDR2 YFSETQ. The CDR3 totals 17 residues.

There are a few counts of this clonotype. V gene TRBV7-9 combines with J gene TRBJ1-1; weak D call: TRBD1 (5 bases). The germline V gene encodes CDR1 SEHNR and CDR2 FQNEAQ (reference sequence). CDR3 length: 12 amino acids. Trimming removed 1 base at V and 7 bases at J, with 7 bases between. CDR3 DNA sequence: TGTGCCAGCAGCTTAGGACAGATTGAAGCTTTCTTT. Translated, it gives CASSLGQIEAFF.

This clonotype was seen a few times. The V call is TRBV18, the J call TRBJ2-1, with 8 bases matching TRBD1. From germline, CDR1 is KGHSH and CDR2 LQKENI. After removal of 3 bases from V and 9 bases from J, the junction contained 7 bases not matched to a gene. The CDR3 has 14 amino acids. The CDR3 is CASSPVQGASEQFF. CDR3 nucleotides: TGTGCCAGCTCACCCGTCCAGGGGGCTAGTGAGCAGTTCTTC.

This chain uses TRBV6-5 with TRBJ1-5; no clear D gene. This CDR3 spans 15 amino acids. The germline gives CDR1 MNHEY, CDR2 SVGAGI. V gave up 7 bases and J gave up 0 bases, with 13 bases separating them. The CDR3 sequence is CASIIQNNSNQPQHF. DNA of the CDR3: TGTGCCAGCATTATACAGAATAATAGCAATCAGCCCCAGCATTTT.

This clonotype was counted a few times. The rearrangement joins TRBV10-3 to TRBJ2-3; D is perhaps TRBD1 or TRBD2 (5 bases each). Germline values: CDR1 ENHRY, CDR2 SYGVKD. Trimming shortened V by 11 bases and J by 0 bases, and 15 bases separated the two germline ends. This CDR3 is built from 14 residues. The CDR3 DNA follows: TGTGCCGCCAAATGGGACCCTAGCACAGATACGCAGTATTTT. Its protein is CAAKWDPSTDTQYF.